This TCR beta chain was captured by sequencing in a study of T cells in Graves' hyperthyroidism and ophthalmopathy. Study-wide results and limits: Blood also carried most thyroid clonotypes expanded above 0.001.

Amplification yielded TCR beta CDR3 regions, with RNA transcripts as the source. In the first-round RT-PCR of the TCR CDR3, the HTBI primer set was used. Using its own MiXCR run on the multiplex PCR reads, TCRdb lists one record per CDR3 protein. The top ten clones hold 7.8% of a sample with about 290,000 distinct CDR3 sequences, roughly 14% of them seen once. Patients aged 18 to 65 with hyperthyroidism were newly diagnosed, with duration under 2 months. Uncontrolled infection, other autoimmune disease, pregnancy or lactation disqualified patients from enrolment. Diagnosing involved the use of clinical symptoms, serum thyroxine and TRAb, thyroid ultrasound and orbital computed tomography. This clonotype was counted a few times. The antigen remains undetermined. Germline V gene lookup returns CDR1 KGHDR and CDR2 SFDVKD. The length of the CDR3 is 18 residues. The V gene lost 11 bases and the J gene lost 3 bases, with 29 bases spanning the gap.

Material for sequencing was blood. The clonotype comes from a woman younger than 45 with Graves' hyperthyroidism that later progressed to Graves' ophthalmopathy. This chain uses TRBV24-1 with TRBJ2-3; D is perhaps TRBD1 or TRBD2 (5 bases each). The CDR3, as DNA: TGTGCCATCCTCGACGGGACGCATAACGGGTTCGGGACAGATACGCAGTATTTT. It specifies CAILDGTHNGFGTDTQYF.